Listed below are T cell receptor beta chains from one sample, sequenced in a study of shared T cell receptors in the human thymus. Here immunoSEQ multiplex PCR was the method, and the copy in TCRdb shows in-frame clones only, minus some. This sample has 640,000 or so clones, with more than 75% found just once. In addition, the sample was reused for a study of human thymus T cells.

The sample was thymocytes. These receptor sequences come from a boy in the first two years of life with a congenital heart defect. The CDR3 runs from the conserved cysteine through the conserved F or W. Fields, in order: V gene, D gene, clone size, CDR3 protein. D genes are given only for firm matches. Size is stated for part of the rows, as once, few or many counts, or as a class when the clone is expanded.

V: TRBV11-2
D: .
size: .
CDR3: CASSRSPAGQTKYEQYF

V: TRBV5-4
D: TRBD2
size: .
CDR3: CASSLGEGTDQYF

V: TRBV5-1
D: TRBD2
size: .
CDR3: CASSSGTSGGVYEQFF

V: TRBV5-6
D: TRBD1
size: .
CDR3: CASSEGQGDTEAFF

V: TRBV5-6
D: .
size: once
CDR3: CASSLTPSSMNTEAFF

V: TRBV4-3
D: TRBD1
size: few
CDR3: CASSQATGGASKYEQYF

V: TRBV27
D: TRBD2
size: .
CDR3: CASSLRGTWGGLAGGGRTGELFF

V: TRBV29-1
D: .
size: .
CDR3: CSVRGARGEQYF

V: TRBV2
D: TRBD2
size: .
CDR3: CAGSLAGGGTDTQYF

V: TRBV19
D: .
size: few
CDR3: CASRRSNQPQHF

V: TRBV6-5
D: .
size: .
CDR3: CASSYSTGGELFF

V: TRBV6-6
D: TRBD1
size: .
CDR3: CASSCPTGGAEKLFF

V: TRBV9
D: TRBD1
size: .
CDR3: CASSGGGHTEAFF

V: TRBV6-1
D: .
size: .
CDR3: CASSHTGRANYGYTF